This T cell receptor beta chain was retrieved from a study of blood T cell repertoires in COVID-19. Study at large: COVID-19 samples, acute and convalescent, were from the United States, Italy and Spain.

Germline CDR1 reads SGHTA; CDR2 reads FQGNSA. Trimming removed 5 bases from V and 3 bases from J, with 14 bases in between. The length of the CDR3 is 14 residues. Participant ages covered about 18 to 89 years across about 22 US areas. Original processing methods: Amplification from reference gene primers served as the basis for estimated nucleated cell counts. TCRdb's copy holds only in-frame clones and misses some; the assay was immunoSEQ multiplex PCR. V, J and clone size are taken as reported in that table, and D and trimming were inferred from the DNA itself. Of more than 300,000 clones in the sample, more than 70% were seen once.

The chain is built from TRBV7-2 and TRBJ2-7; D is undetermined. This TCR was recovered from a woman between 18 and 29 years old who had recovered from COVID-19. Input material: PBMCs or T cells enriched from blood (not recorded which). The CDR3 is CASSHAALSYEQYF. The CDR3 coding sequence is TGTGCCAGCAGCCATGCGGCCCTTAGCTACGAGCAGTACTTC.